Below, 28 T cell receptor beta chains from the same sample are listed, as sequenced in a study of radiation and T cells in renal cell carcinoma. Clones were sequenced by immunoSEQ multiplex PCR, and TCRdb holds only the in-frame ones, with some missing. The sample contains approximately 3,700 clones, over 70% of which appear only once. The treatment: treatment-naive control, cytoreductive nephrectomy. Source: tumor tissue, taken from a patient whose treatment was nephrectomy without radiotherapy. Receptor source: a man aged 50 or older with renal cell carcinoma.

The chain carries TRBV7-3 and TRBJ2-7, with 11 bases that match TRBD2. Germline trimming cut 3 bases from V and 5 bases from J; bases unmatched to any gene: 3. The CDR3 spans 14 residues. Germline V CDR1 and CDR2: SGHTA, FQGTGA. For the CDR3, the DNA is TGTGCCAGCAGCTTTAGCGGGAGGGCCGACGAGCAGTACTTC. Translating gives CASSFSGRADEQYF.

V gene TRBV4-3 combines with J gene TRBJ2-7; 7 positions match TRBD1. Germline values: CDR1 LGHNA, CDR2 YSLEER. This CDR3 has 15 residues. The V segment lost 4 bases and the J segment 3 bases; nucleotides outside the gene matches: 9. In DNA form, the CDR3 reads TGCGCCAGCAGCCGGACACAGGGGAGCGACTACGAGCAGTACTTC. This translates into CASSRTQGSDYEQYF.

The V and J genes are TRBV5-5 and TRBJ2-3; 8 nucleotides line up with TRBD2. The CDR3 loop spans 17 amino acids. V trimming: 4 bases; J trimming: 0 bases; junction bases outside the gene matches: 10. Germline values: CDR1 SGHKS, CDR2 YYEKEE (reference sequence). The CDR3 sequence is CASSRTLREASTDTQYF. DNA of the CDR3: TGTGCCAGCAGCAGGACGTTGCGGGAGGCCAGCACAGATACGCAGTATTTT.

The genes are TRBV19 and TRBJ2-1; TRBD2 might be the D (5 bases). Germline V gives CDR1 LNHDA, CDR2 SQIVND (reference sequence). V dropped 5 bases and J dropped 0 bases, with 11 bases sitting between them. The CDR3 is 15 amino acids. In DNA form, the CDR3 reads TGTGCCAGTAGTTCTATAGCGAGCTCCTACAATGAGCAGTTCTTC. Its translation: CASSSIASSYNEQFF.

The chain couples TRBV5-1 to TRBJ2-7; maybe TRBD2 (5 bases). Germline CDR1 is SGHRS and CDR2 is YFSETQ. The CDR3 runs 13 residues. Trimming left V 4 bases short and J 5 bases short, with 13 bases between. This chain's CDR3 is CASSRLQGNEQYF. The CDR3 bases are TGCGCCAGCAGCCGACTACAAGGAAACGAGCAGTACTTC.

This sequence joins TRBV6-5 and TRBJ1-3; D gene unclear. CDR3 length equals 16 residues. V shed 4 bases and J shed 0 bases, with 13 bases lying between them. CDR1 is MNHEY and CDR2 is SVGAGI in the germline V gene. This CDR3 is CASSSPGGLSGNTIYF. The CDR3 bases are TGTGCCAGCAGTTCGCCCGGTGGGCTCTCTGGAAACACCATATATTTT.

The chain uses TRBV6-1 and TRBJ1-2; TRBD1 is a possible D gene (6 bases). The germline CDR1 and CDR2 sequences are MNHNS and SASEGT. V was pared by 1 base and J by 4 bases, with 16 bases between. The CDR3 spans 16 residues. CDR3 in DNA: TGTGCCAGCAGTGAAGGGCGTCAGGGGTTTGGCTATGGCTACACCTTC. It yields the protein CASSEGRQGFGYGYTF.

The chain is built from TRBV4-1 and TRBJ1-1, with D maybe TRBD1 (5 bases). This CDR3 is built from 15 residues. V lost 0 bases and J lost 4, with 12 bases in between. The germline gives CDR1 MGHRA, CDR2 YSYEKL. The CDR3 DNA reads as TGCGCCAGCAGCCAAGATCTCGGGGGGGTCACTGAAGCTTTCTTT. Translating it yields CASSQDLGGVTEAFF.

The chain carries TRBV2 and TRBJ2-1; 9 nucleotides line up with TRBD2. V was pared by 0 bases and J by 5 bases, with 5 bases of the junction left unmatched. In germline, CDR1 is SNHLY, CDR2 FYNNEI. The CDR3 spans 16 residues. CDR3 in DNA: TGTGCCAGCAGTGAAGCGCTAGCGGGACCAAACAATGAGCAGTTCTTC. Its protein is CASSEALAGPNNEQFF.

This chain links TRBV7-2 with TRBJ2-3; D not resolved. V lost 3 bases and J lost 6, with 4 bases in between. CDR3 size: 11 residues. The V gene's germline CDR1 is SGHTA and CDR2 FQGNSA. The CDR3 region is CASSLVDTQYF. The CDR3 DNA reads TGTGCCAGCAGCTTGGTGGATACGCAGTATTTT.

J is TRBJ1-1 and V is TRBV6-5, with D uncertain. The CDR3 runs to 12 residues. Per germline, CDR1 MNHEY and CDR2 SVGAGI. V gave up 2 bases and J gave up 4 bases, with 5 bases separating them. The CDR3 protein is CASSYGGTEAFF. CDR3 nucleotide sequence: TGTGCCAGCAGTTACGGTGGCACTGAAGCTTTCTTT.

This clone occurred a few times. The CDR3 DNA follows: TGTGCCAGCAGCACAGGGGGATTAAGCGGGACCGGGGGCTACACCTTC. It yields the protein CASSTGGLSGTGGYTF. The chain combines TRBV5-4 with TRBJ1-2, with 8 bases aligning to TRBD1. V dropped 4 bases and J dropped 8; count of bases not matched to a gene: 16. The CDR3 length is 16 residues. Germline V gene data show CDR1 as SGHNT and CDR2 as YYREEE (reference sequence).

The V gene is TRBV11-3, the J gene TRBJ2-5; D might be TRBD2 (5 bases). Germline V lookup: CDR1 SGHNT, CDR2 YENEEA. V gave up 4 bases and J gave up 1 base, with 10 bases separating them. This CDR3 spans 14 amino acids. CDR3 sequence: CASSSRTLQETQYF. The CDR3 bases are TGTGCCAGCAGCTCCCGGACTCTCCAAGAGACCCAGTACTTC. Using reference TRBV11-3 and TRBJ2-5 for the parts outside the CDR3, the full variable domain is EAGVVQSPRYKIIEKKQPVAFWCNPISGHNTLYWYLQNLGQGPELLIRYENEEAVDDSQLPKDRFSAERLKGVDSTLKIQPAELGDSAVYLCASSSRTLQETQYFGPGTRLLVL.

The rearrangement uses TRBV7-9 and TRBJ2-3; 8 nucleotides align to TRBD1. The CDR3 covers 18 residues. Trimming at V came to 2 bases and at J to 4 bases, leaving 14 bases not matched to a gene. CDR1 is SEHNR, CDR2 FQNEAQ, per germline (reference sequence). CDR3 DNA sequence: TGTGCCAGCAGCTTATCAGGGGGCAGCGTTTTTAACCCAGATACGCAGTATTTT. Its protein product is CASSLSGGSVFNPDTQYF.

The chain joins TRBV5-1 to TRBJ2-2; the D is unclear. Germline lookup yields CDR1 SGHRS and CDR2 YFSETQ. V dropped 4 bases and J dropped 1 base, with 5 bases sitting between them. The CDR3 is made up of 13 amino acids. CDR3 nucleotide sequence: TGCGCCAGCAGCGTTGAGAACACCGGGGAGCTGTTTTTT. The encoded protein is CASSVENTGELFF.

This clone was seen only once. The chain has TRBV7-8 and TRBJ2-2, with TRBD1 matching 7 bases. The CDR3 covers 17 residues. With V trimmed by 3 bases and J by 7 bases, 14 bases remained unmatched. Germline V CDR1 and CDR2: SGHVS, FQNEAQ. The CDR3 spells CASSFPPRDRVDGELFF. The DNA for the CDR3 is TGTGCCAGCAGCTTTCCCCCCCGAGACAGGGTTGACGGGGAGCTGTTTTTT.

The chain is built from TRBV19 and TRBJ1-1; D gene ambiguous. V was clipped by 4 bases and J by 3 bases, with 15 bases between them. This CDR3 is 15 amino acids long. Germline V gene lookup returns CDR1 LNHDA and CDR2 SQIVND (reference sequence). CDR3 region: CASSSLDTLDTEAFF. CDR3 coding DNA: TGTGCCAGTAGTAGCCTTGATACCCTGGACACTGAAGCTTTCTTT.

The V call is TRBV7-3, the J call TRBJ2-2; TRBD2 aligns across 11 bases. The V segment lost 5 bases and the J segment 6 bases; nucleotides outside the gene matches: 8. CDR1 and CDR2 (germline): SGHTA, FQGTGA. CDR3 length: 16 residues. The DNA of the CDR3 is TGTGCCAGCAGCCAATTTAGCGGGAGGGCCGCCGGGGAGCTGTTTTTT. Translation: CASSQFSGRAAGELFF.

This rearrangement joins TRBV29-1 to TRBJ2-1; 11 nucleotides match TRBD2. CDR1 is SQVTM, CDR2 ANQGSEA, per germline. The junction had 4 bases not matched to a gene; V was cut back by 4 bases and J by 8 bases. The CDR3 has 13 amino acids. CDR3 sequence reads: CSVATSGEYEQFF. Here the CDR3 DNA reads TGCAGCGTTGCGACTAGCGGGGAGTATGAGCAGTTCTTC.

V usage is TRBV2 and J usage is TRBJ2-5, with 7 positions matching TRBD1. Germline V gives CDR1 SNHLY, CDR2 FYNNEI. Unmatched junction bases numbered 11, after V lost 8 bases and J lost 5 bases. This CDR3 contains 14 residues. The CDR3 DNA reads as TGTGCCAGCCTGGGGACAGCCAGGGGGGAGACCCAGTACTTC. Translating gives CASLGTARGETQYF.

The V gene is TRBV19, the J gene TRBJ1-2, with D possibly matching TRBD1 (5 bases). Germline V gene lookup returns CDR1 LNHDA and CDR2 SQIVND (reference sequence). Trimming took 6 bases from V and 8 from J, leaving 22 bases between them. The CDR3 is 15 residues long. The DNA of the CDR3 is TGTGCCAGTAGGCCGGCCGGGACTCACGGCGGAGGCTACACCTTC. Protein product: CASRPAGTHGGGYTF. The full variable domain, its missing parts supplied by reference TRBV19 and TRBJ1-2, is DGGITQSPKYLFRKEGQNVTLSCEQNLNHDAMYWYRQDPGQGLRLIYYSQIVNDFQKGDIAEGYSVSREKKESFPLTVTSAQKNPTAFYLCASRPAGTHGGGYTFGSGTRLTVV.

The J gene is TRBJ2-1, the V gene TRBV7-9; 11 nucleotides match TRBD2. From germline, CDR1 is SEHNR and CDR2 FQNEAQ (reference sequence). Trimming took 9 bases from V and 4 from J; bases not matched to a gene: 14. This CDR3 contains 17 residues. The CDR3 nucleotides read TGTGCCAGTACCGGGACAGCCGGGACTAGCGGTTACAATGAGCAGTTCTTC. It encodes CASTGTAGTSGYNEQFF.

This clone was seen only a few times. The sample holds other DNA sequences that translate to the same CDR3. The chain carries TRBV9 and TRBJ2-1; no clear D. In germline, CDR1 is SGDLS, CDR2 YYNGEE. There are 14 residues in the CDR3. The V and J ends lost 3 bases and 4 bases respectively, with 11 bases between them. Here the CDR3 DNA reads TGTGCCAGCAGCGCAGGTGACACGTACAATGAGCAGTTCTTC. Its translation: CASSAGDTYNEQFF.

In its sample, this clone was seen once. The chain combines TRBV15 with TRBJ2-7, with 7 bases aligning to TRBD2. There are 15 residues in the CDR3. The germline CDR1 and CDR2 sequences are LNHNV and YYDKDF (reference sequence). Trimming removed 0 bases from V and 2 bases from J; junction bases left unmatched: 4. CDR3 sequence (DNA): TGTGCCACCAGCAGAGATAGCGGGCGAGCCTACGAGCAGTACTTC. This translates into CATSRDSGRAYEQYF.

The chain combines TRBV30 with TRBJ1-1; TRBD1 agrees at 7 bases. CDR1 and CDR2 from the germline V gene are GTSNPN and SVGIG (reference sequence). The CDR3 totals 15 residues. The J segment lost 5 bases and the V segment lost 3 bases, leaving 12 bases of the junction unmatched. Here the CDR3 DNA reads TGTGCCTGGAGAGCTGGGACAGCCGGATGGACTGAAGCTTTCTTT. It translates to CAWRAGTAGWTEAFF.

The chain recombines TRBV4-2 with TRBJ2-7; tentatively, D is TRBD1 or TRBD2 (6 bases each). Germline V lookup: CDR1 LGHNA, CDR2 YNFKEQ. Trimming removed 1 base at V and 6 bases at J, with 13 bases between. This CDR3 is built from 14 residues. This chain's CDR3 is CASSQAGAGSEQYF. In DNA, the CDR3 is TGTGCCAGCAGCCAAGCAGGGGCGGGAAGCGAGCAGTACTTC.

This clone appeared once. V is TRBV6-5 and J is TRBJ2-7; D unresolved. The length of the CDR3 is 15 residues. Trimming removed 2 bases from V and 7 bases from J, with 18 bases in between. Germline CDR1 reads MNHEY; CDR2 reads SVGAGI. This chain's CDR3 is CASSYHQGPLLEQYF. For the CDR3, the DNA is TGTGCCAGCAGTTACCACCAAGGACCTCTATTAGAGCAGTACTTC.

This clone was recorded once. The chain couples TRBV4-2 to TRBJ2-5; perhaps TRBD2 as D (5 bases). This CDR3 comprises 15 residues. V was trimmed by 5 bases and J by 5 bases, leaving 18 bases between them. From germline, CDR1 is LGHNA and CDR2 YNFKEQ. The CDR3 loop reads CASSVRGEGRETQYF. The CDR3 DNA reads TGTGCCAGCAGCGTACGGGGAGAGGGTAGGGAGACCCAGTACTTC.